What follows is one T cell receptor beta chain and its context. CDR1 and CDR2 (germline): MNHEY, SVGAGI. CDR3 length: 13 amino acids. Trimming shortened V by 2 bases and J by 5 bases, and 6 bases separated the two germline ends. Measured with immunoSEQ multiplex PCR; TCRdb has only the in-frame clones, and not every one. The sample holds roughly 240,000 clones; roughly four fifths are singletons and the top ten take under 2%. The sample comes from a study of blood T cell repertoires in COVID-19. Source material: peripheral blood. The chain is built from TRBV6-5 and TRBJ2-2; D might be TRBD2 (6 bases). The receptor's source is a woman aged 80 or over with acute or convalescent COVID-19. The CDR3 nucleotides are TGTGCCAGCAGTTACGGGGGGACCGGGGAGCTGTTTTTT. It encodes CASSYGGTGELFF.